A single sample is the source of the 12 T cell receptor beta chains below, sequenced in a study of T-cell reconstitution after alpha-beta-depleted transplantation in children. Preparation of the TCRbeta library involved a method that used unique molecular identifiers. Via MiXCR, TCRdb re-called the PCR reads, giving one row per CDR3 protein. The table includes about 240,000 distinct CDR3 sequences, 12% detected once. Specimen: PBMCs from the stem cell graft donor, collected from the stem cell graft. These TCRs come from a human donor who donated a stem cell graft to a child with acute lymphoblastic leukemia.

Concerning this clonotype itself: Being one base from a much bigger clone, this may be a read error. This chain links TRBV29-1 with TRBJ2-5; the match to TRBD2 covers 7 bases. Germline lookup yields CDR1 SQVTM and CDR2 ANQGSEA. The ends lost 6 bases at V and 7 bases at J; junction bases unmatched: 8. This CDR3 comprises 12 residues. CDR3 loop: CSVGLVGATQYF. The CDR3 DNA is TGCAGCGTAGGACTAGTTGGGGCGACCCAGTACTTC.

This clonotype was picked up many times. This chain links TRBV15 with TRBJ1-1, with TRBD1 as a possible D gene (5 bases). The CDR3 covers 14 residues. Germline assignment: CDR1 LNHNV and CDR2 YYDKDF (reference sequence). Trimming shortened V by 0 bases and J by 3 bases, and 8 bases separated the two germline ends. As DNA, the CDR3 is TGTGCCACCAGCAGAGATCTAGGGGACACTGAAGCTTTCTTT. This translates into CATSRDLGDTEAFF.

This clonotype appeared many times. The chain has TRBV5-6 and TRBJ1-3; the D is unclear. The germline V and J ends were trimmed by 9 bases and 0 bases, with 13 bases remaining between them. This CDR3 spans 14 amino acids. Germline CDR1 reads SGHDT; CDR2 reads YYEEEE. The DNA of the CDR3 is TGTGCCACCTCGCGGGCACTCTCTGGAAACACCATATATTTT. It is translated as CATSRALSGNTIYF.

The chain employs TRBV29-1 and TRBJ1-2; 7 positions agree with TRBD1. The CDR3 has 14 amino acids. The ends lost 2 bases at V and 3 bases at J; junction bases unmatched: 6. The germline V gene has CDR1 SQVTM and CDR2 ANQGSEA. CDR3 nucleotide sequence: TGCAGCGTTGAATTGGCAGGGGGTGACTATGGCTACACCTTC. The encoded protein is CSVELAGGDYGYTF.

Many counts were recorded for this clonotype. V usage is TRBV12-3 or TRBV12-4 and J usage is TRBJ1-2; D call uncertain. Trimming stripped 5 bases from V and 1 base from J, with 11 bases between. The CDR3 has 14 residues. Here the CDR3 DNA reads TGTGCCAGCAGTCCATCGACGGGTAACTATGGCTACACCTTC. This codes for CASSPSTGNYGYTF.

This clonotype was recorded at least ten times. The V call is TRBV5-1, the J call TRBJ2-2; D gene uncertain. V was shortened by 4 bases and J by 2 bases, with 12 bases between the two germline ends. Germline loops: CDR1 SGHRS, CDR2 YFSETQ. The CDR3 runs 15 residues. CDR3 coding DNA: TGCGCCAGCAGCAGCATTGGACCTAACACCGGGGAGCTGTTTTTT. Translated: CASSSIGPNTGELFF. The full variable domain, in which reference TRBV5-1 and TRBJ2-2 provide the parts outside the CDR3, is KAGVTQTPRYLIKTRGQQVTLSCSPISGHRSVSWYQQTPGQGLQFLFEYFSETQRNKGNFPGRFSGRQFSNSRSEMNVSTLELGDSALYLCASSSIGPNTGELFFGEGSRLTVL.

This clonotype was found many times. CDR3 in DNA: TGCAGTGCAACACCGACTAGCGGGATGACAGATACGCAGTATTTT. Protein product: CSATPTSGMTDTQYF. The rearrangement links TRBV20-1 to TRBJ2-3; 11 bases are a match to TRBD2. Per the germline V gene, CDR1 is DFQATT and CDR2 is SNEGSKA (reference sequence). The trim removed 6 bases at V and 3 bases at J, leaving 8 bases unmatched. CDR3 length: 15 amino acids.

This clonotype was counted ten times or more. The V and J genes are TRBV3-1 and TRBJ2-2; 10 bases are shared with TRBD1. The CDR3 has 15 residues. Germline-derived CDR1 and CDR2 are LGHDT and YNNKEL (reference sequence). J lost 7 bases, V lost 5 bases, and 7 bases had no gene match. In nucleotides, the CDR3 is TGTGCCAGCAGCTACGGGACAGGGGCCCACGGGGAGCTGTTTTTT. Protein: CASSYGTGAHGELFF.

This clonotype was seen ten or more times. The chain links TRBV12-3 or TRBV12-4 to TRBJ1-5; TRBD1 is a possible D gene (5 bases). Trimming removed 8 bases at V and 2 bases at J, with 10 bases between. The CDR3 runs 13 residues. The CDR3 DNA reads TGTGCCAGCGGTGGGGGAGGCAATCAGCCCCAGCATTTT. Its protein product is CASGGGGNQPQHF.

This clonotype has at least ten counts. J is TRBJ2-7 and V is TRBV28; the match to TRBD1 covers 9 bases. V was clipped by 4 bases and J by 4 bases; unmatched bases: 5. The CDR3 is 14 amino acids. Germline-derived CDR1 and CDR2 are MDHEN and SYDVKM. CDR3 sequence (DNA): TGTGCCAGCAGTTCCTCGGGGACAGGGTACGAGCAGTACTTC. Amino acid sequence: CASSSSGTGYEQYF. The entire variable domain, with the rest obtained from reference TRBV28 and TRBJ2-7, is as follows: DVKVTQSSRYLVKRTGEKVFLECVQDMDHENMFWYRQDPGLGLRLIYFSYDVKMKEKGDIPEGYSVSREKKERFSLILESASTNQTSMYLCASSSSGTGYEQYFGPGTRLTVT.

This clonotype was picked up many times. The rearrangement uses TRBV20-1 and TRBJ2-7, with 8 bases lining up with TRBD1. V trimming: 4 bases; J trimming: 4 bases; junction bases outside the gene matches: 9. This CDR3 has 14 residues. The V gene's germline CDR1 is DFQATT and CDR2 SNEGSKA (reference sequence). CDR3 DNA: TGCAGTGCTATACATAGACAGGGGCGGTACGAGCAGTACTTC. This gives the protein CSAIHRQGRYEQYF.

This clonotype was observed a few times. This chain uses TRBV5-1 with TRBJ1-1; 7 bases match TRBD1. Germline assignment: CDR1 SGHRS and CDR2 YFSETQ. The CDR3 spans 15 residues. V was pared by 1 base and J by 3 bases, with 6 bases of the junction left unmatched. As DNA, the CDR3 is TGCGCCAGCAGCTTGCATCCAGGGGGGGACACTGAAGCTTTCTTT. It is translated as CASSLHPGGDTEAFF.